One T cell receptor (beta chain) is described in this entry. No antigen is known for it. This record belongs to a study of vaccination and CD4 T cells after COVID-19. Trimming stripped 8 bases from V and 1 base from J, with 14 bases between. The CDR3 has 15 amino acids. Germline CDR1 MNHNS, CDR2 SASEGT. With the Oncomine TCR Beta short-read assay, DNA from cultured CD4+ T cells was sequenced. One entry per CDR3 protein, called by TCRdb with MiXCR from the PCR reads. This table has more than 9,500 distinct CDR3 sequences, about 53% appearing once. Treatment described: approximately 9-day PBMC culture with coronavirus spike peptide pools or control peptides (ViraFEST assay).

This receptor was taken from a human donor who had recovered from COVID-19. The sequenced sample was CD4+ T cells from blood, cultured in vitro. This sequence joins TRBV6-1 and TRBJ2-2; perhaps TRBD2 as D (6 bases). The DNA for the CDR3 is TGTGCCAGCGTCGGAGGGACTTGGAACACCGGGGAGCTGTTTTTT. It encodes CASVGGTWNTGELFF.